The clone carrying this T cell receptor (beta chain) occurred a few times. What it binds is not known. The authors reverse transcribed all of the isolated RNA, so sequencing captured expressed TCRB transcripts. Libraries were prepared by immunoSEQ multiplex PCR; TCRdb keeps only in-frame clonotypes and omits some of them. Of 310,000 or so clones listed, approximately 16% were seen once; the top ten hold approximately 0.015%. These data are taken from a study of beta chain features in type 1 diabetes. Study observations and caveats: Junctions at VDJ sites from type 1 diabetes patients had fewer insertions and more deletions. Patients' naive, central memory and Treg TCRB repertoires seemed closer to one another than those of healthy donors. Type 1 diabetes patients showed a moderate but significant shortening of TCRB CDR3s in all four CD4+ subsets. Cells with high TCR expression could be over-represented when cDNA is sequenced.

The CDR3 totals 12 residues. Trimming took off 4 bases at V and 5 bases at J, with 7 bases between the two ends. Germline lookup yields CDR1 LNHDA and CDR2 SQIVND (reference sequence). The chain is built from TRBV19 and TRBJ2-3, with D possibly being TRBD2 (5 bases). The origin of this receptor is a man aged 18-30 years with type 1 diabetes. The sequencing input was naive CD4+ T cells from blood. The DNA for the CDR3 is TGTGCCAGTAGTACAAGCGGAGATACGCAGTATTTT. This translates into CASSTSGDTQYF.